This entry concerns a single TCR beta chain. V was pared by 7 bases and J by 7 bases, with 16 bases between. Germline V gives CDR1 GTSNPN, CDR2 SVGIG (reference sequence). CDR3 length equals 13 residues. Per the original data handling: Reference gene primer amplification yielded estimated nucleated cell counts. Sequenced by immunoSEQ multiplex PCR; TCRdb stores in-frame clones only, minus some. D and trimming were read from the DNA, whereas the V and J calls and clone size are those reported in that table. The table lists over 60,000 clones, about four fifths of them singletons. The data stem from a study of blood T cell repertoires in COVID-19. As for the study in general: Samples of COVID-19 (acute and convalescent) were obtained from the United States, Italy and Spain. The cDNA or gDNA used as material had been derived from T cells, B-cell-depleted T cells, or PBMCs.

The chain couples TRBV30 to TRBJ2-2, with D uncertain. The TCR comes from a human donor in a cohort sampled during active COVID-19. The sequenced material came from peripheral blood. CDR3 region: CASNSIPGGELFF. CDR3 bases: TGTGCCTCCAACTCAATACCGGGCGGGGAGCTGTTTTTT.